The 22 T cell receptor beta chains reported below all come from one sample, sequenced in a study of cytomegalovirus exposure and HLA in healthy donors. PCR employed 60 Vbeta and 13 Jbeta primers. Sequenced by immunoSEQ multiplex PCR; TCRdb stores in-frame clones only, minus some. The sample lists about 170,000 clones, roughly 78% occurring once. Sequencing used PBMCs. The receptor set was obtained from a woman aged 45-65 years in good health and CMV-seropositive.

Only a few counts were recorded for this clone. The chain joins TRBV21-1 to TRBJ2-7; the DNA was not compared with TRBD1, the D call given in the table. TRBV21-1 is described as a pseudogene. The CDR3 has 15 residues. CDR3 in amino acids: CASSSKGTASYEQYF. In DNA, the CDR3 is TGTGCCAGCAGCTCAAAAGGGACAGCTTCCTACGAGCAGTACTTC.

The chain carries TRBV6-6 and TRBJ1-1; 8 bases match TRBD1. Germline-derived CDR1 and CDR2 are MNHNY and SVGAGI (reference sequence). The CDR3 contains 14 residues. V gave up 4 bases and J gave up 0 bases; unmatched junction bases: 1. Here the CDR3 reads CASSLTGVNTEAFF. In DNA, the CDR3 is TGTGCCAGCAGTTTGACAGGGGTGAACACTGAAGCTTTCTTT.

This chain connects TRBV6-6 to TRBJ2-7; D might be TRBD2 (5 bases). Trimming took 4 bases from V and 6 from J, leaving 13 bases between them. From germline, CDR1 is MNHNY and CDR2 SVGAGI (reference sequence). The CDR3 has 13 amino acids. In DNA, the CDR3 is TGTGCCAGCAGTTTCCCCCCGGGGTTCGAGCAGTACTTC. Encoded protein: CASSFPPGFEQYF.

The chain has TRBV2 and TRBJ2-7; the D gene is possibly TRBD1 (6 bases). The V and J ends lost 6 bases and 3 bases respectively, with 21 bases between them. Germline loops: CDR1 SNHLY, CDR2 FYNNEI. This CDR3 region has 16 residues. The CDR3 DNA follows: TGTGCCAGCAGGCCCCTTCTGGGACACAAGATCTACGAGCAGTACTTC. This codes for CASRPLLGHKIYEQYF.

J is TRBJ2-3 and V is TRBV29-1, with 8 bases aligning to TRBD1. This CDR3 contains 14 residues. Trimming took 4 bases from V and 2 from J; bases not matched to a gene: 5. The germline gives CDR1 SQVTM, CDR2 ANQGSEA. The CDR3 coding sequence is TGCAGCGTTGGGACAGGGTCGGTCACAGATACGCAGTATTTT. Residues: CSVGTGSVTDTQYF.

On this clone itself: The junction departs from germline at one end; a sequencing error may be responsible. This chain connects TRBV6-5 to TRBJ2-7, with 9 nucleotides matching TRBD1. The CDR3 is 13 amino acids. The V gene's germline CDR1 is MNHEY and CDR2 SVGAGI. In DNA form, the CDR3 reads TGTGCCAGCAGTTACCCCGGGACAGGGCCGCCCAGCTTC. It codes for CASSYPGTGPPSF.

The rearrangement uses TRBV15 and TRBJ1-4; the D gene is possibly TRBD1 (5 bases). Per the germline V gene, CDR1 is LNHNV and CDR2 is YYDKDF (reference sequence). V lost 3 bases and J 8 bases, leaving 19 bases between the germline ends. CDR3 length equals 16 residues. The CDR3 bases are TGTGCCACCAGCAGTTTCCTACAGGTGGACCAAGAAAAACTGTTTTTT. The encoded protein is CATSSFLQVDQEKLFF.

The rearrangement joins TRBV30 to TRBJ2-7; 10 bases align to TRBD2. The CDR3 length is 14 residues. The trim removed 4 bases at V and 4 bases at J, leaving 7 bases unmatched. Germline V CDR1 and CDR2: GTSNPN, SVGIG (reference sequence). CDR3 residues: CAWMGKRGGYEQYF. DNA of the CDR3: TGTGCCTGGATGGGTAAGCGGGGGGGATACGAGCAGTACTTC.

The chain is built from TRBV4-1 and TRBJ2-2; weak D call: TRBD1 (6 bases). The ends were cut back, 3 bases at V and 5 bases at J, with 19 bases in the middle. The CDR3 has 17 amino acids. Germline CDR1 is MGHRA and CDR2 is YSYEKL. CDR3 coding DNA: TGCGCCAGCAGCCATCCCATGGGGGCCCCGAGGACCGGGGAGCTGTTTTTT. Encoded protein: CASSHPMGAPRTGELFF.

Note on this clone: Additional DNA sequences in this sample encode the identical CDR3. The chain uses TRBV5-6 and TRBJ1-1, with 9 positions matching TRBD1. Per germline, CDR1 SGHDT and CDR2 YYEEEE. The CDR3 runs 13 residues. After removal of 3 bases from V and 5 bases from J, the junction contained 2 bases not matched to a gene. This chain's CDR3 is CASSWGQGTEAFF. As DNA, the CDR3 is TGTGCCAGCAGCTGGGGACAGGGAACTGAAGCTTTCTTT.

This sequence joins TRBV2 and TRBJ2-2; tentatively, D is TRBD1 (6 bases). The CDR3 totals 11 residues. Germline loops: CDR1 SNHLY, CDR2 FYNNEI. The ends were cut back, 7 bases at V and 6 bases at J, with 6 bases in the middle. CDR3 protein: CASTGAGELFF. The CDR3 coding sequence is TGTGCCAGCACAGGGGCCGGGGAGCTGTTTTTT.

The rearrangement uses TRBV27 and TRBJ2-7; D gene uncertain. Germline CDR1 reads MNHEY; CDR2 reads SMNVEV (reference sequence). The V gene lost 5 bases and the J gene lost 2 bases, with 13 bases spanning the gap. The length of the CDR3 is 14 residues. CDR3 loop: CASSRLLGAYEQYF. CDR3 DNA sequence: TGTGCCAGCAGTAGACTTTTAGGAGCCTACGAGCAGTACTTC.

V is TRBV5-1 and J is TRBJ2-1; 8 bases match TRBD2. The J segment lost 4 bases and the V segment lost 0 bases, leaving 6 bases of the junction unmatched. CDR1 and CDR2 from the germline V gene are SGHRS and YFSETQ. The CDR3 has 16 residues. This CDR3 reads CASSLVGGGPYNEQFF. For the CDR3, the DNA is TGCGCCAGCAGCTTGGTGGGCGGGGGGCCGTACAATGAGCAGTTCTTC.

The gene calls are TRBV5-6 and TRBJ2-7, with 9 bases lining up with TRBD1. CDR1 and CDR2 (germline): SGHDT, YYEEEE. Trimming at V came to 3 bases and at J to 3 bases, leaving 4 bases not matched to a gene. The CDR3 extends over 14 amino acids. The CDR3 coding sequence is TGTGCCAGCAGCTCGACAGGGGGGGACTACGAGCAGTACTTC. Protein product: CASSSTGGDYEQYF.

The rearrangement joins TRBV5-1 to TRBJ1-3; 9 bases line up with TRBD1. Looked up from germline, CDR1 is SGHRS and CDR2 is YFSETQ. The CDR3 runs 14 residues. Trimming at V came to 3 bases and at J to 3 bases, leaving 1 base not matched to a gene. The CDR3 is CASSSGQGGNTIYF. Written as DNA, the CDR3 is TGCGCCAGCAGCTCGGGACAGGGTGGAAACACCATATATTTT.

V is TRBV5-6 and J is TRBJ2-7; tentatively, D is TRBD2 (5 bases). V shed 0 bases and J shed 2 bases, with 9 bases lying between them. This CDR3 is 14 amino acids long. The germline V gene encodes CDR1 SGHDT and CDR2 YYEEEE. CDR3 in amino acids: CASSLEREPYEQYF. The CDR3 region has the DNA TGTGCCAGCAGCTTGGAGAGGGAGCCCTACGAGCAGTACTTC. Filled out from reference TRBV5-6 and TRBJ2-7, the complete variable domain reads DAGVTQSPTHLIKTRGQQVTLRCSPKSGHDTVSWYQQALGQGPQFIFQYYEEEERQRGNFPDRFSGHQFPNYSSELNVNALLLGDSALYLCASSLEREPYEQYFGPGTRLTVT.

The chain recombines TRBV13 with TRBJ2-6; 9 bases match TRBD1. V trimming: 4 bases; J trimming: 1 base; junction bases outside the gene matches: 2. CDR3 length: 16 amino acids. CDR1 is PRHDT and CDR2 is FYEKMQ in the germline V gene (reference sequence). CDR3 bases: TGTGCCAGCAGCTCCGGACAGGGGTCTGGGGCCAACGTCCTGACTTTC. Protein sequence: CASSSGQGSGANVLTF.

The rearrangement links TRBV2 to TRBJ2-7; the D gene is possibly TRBD1 (5 bases). CDR3 size: 13 residues. Trimming removed 4 bases from V and 3 bases from J, with 10 bases in between. The germline V gene encodes CDR1 SNHLY and CDR2 FYNNEI. In nucleotides, the CDR3 is TGTGCCAGCAGTGGGGGCGGCGGCTACGAGCAGTACTTC. This sequence encodes CASSGGGGYEQYF.

The chain recombines TRBV4-1 with TRBJ2-1; 11 bases line up with TRBD2. The CDR3 is made up of 17 amino acids. The germline V gene has CDR1 MGHRA and CDR2 YSYEKL. V shed 4 bases and J 7 bases; nucleotides not matched to a gene: 12. CDR3 protein: CASSLQLAGVGNNEQFF. CDR3 sequence (DNA): TGCGCCAGCAGCCTTCAACTAGCGGGGGTAGGTAATAATGAGCAGTTCTTC.

The chain couples TRBV6-5 to TRBJ1-5; 7 bases are a match to TRBD1. The CDR3 length is 14 residues. Germline V gene data show CDR1 as MNHEY and CDR2 as SVGAGI. The V segment lost 4 bases and the J segment 9 bases; nucleotides outside the gene matches: 9. The CDR3 reads CASSSMGQPGPQHF. The DNA for the CDR3 is TGTGCCAGCAGTTCCATGGGACAGCCAGGGCCCCAGCATTTT.

The J gene is TRBJ1-6, the V gene TRBV4-1; a possible D gene is TRBD1 (5 bases). From germline, CDR1 is MGHRA and CDR2 YSYEKL. The CDR3 loop spans 16 amino acids. V was trimmed by 0 bases and J by 8 bases, leaving 14 bases between them. The CDR3 reads CASSQERRAGHSPLHF. DNA for the CDR3: TGCGCCAGCAGCCAAGAGAGGCGAGCAGGGCATTCACCCCTCCACTTT.

V is TRBV6-5 and J is TRBJ2-2; TRBD1 matches at 8 bases. This CDR3 is built from 15 residues. The V and J ends lost 6 bases and 3 bases, in that order; junction bases with no gene match: 6. Germline lookup yields CDR1 MNHEY and CDR2 SVGAGI. As DNA, the CDR3 is TGTGCCAGCAGAGCCGGGACAGGCTACACCGGGGAGCTGTTTTTT. It yields the protein CASRAGTGYTGELFF.